These T cell receptor beta chains were read from a single sample in a study of Graves' ophthalmopathy and Graves' hyperthyroidism. TCRdb reanalysed the multiplex PCR reads using MiXCR and keeps one entry per CDR3 protein. The data contain about 740,000 distinct CDR3 sequences, 40% of them singletons. Material for sequencing was peripheral blood. These receptors were taken from an adult man with Graves' ophthalmopathy. CDR3s include the opening cysteine and the closing phenylalanine or tryptophan. Each record gives: D gene, clone size, J gene, V gene, CDR3 protein, CDR3 DNA. D genes are given only for firm matches. Only part of the rows carry a size: once, few, many, or a class if the clone is expanded.

d_call: NA; clone_size: many; j_call: TRBJ2-2; v_call: TRBV7-9; cdr3_aa: CASSLRGSGELFF; cdr3_nt: TGTGCCAGCAGCCTCAGGGGATCCGGGGAGCTGTTTTTT
d_call: NA; clone_size: few; j_call: TRBJ1-5; v_call: TRBV19; cdr3_aa: CASSILTGPVPQHF; cdr3_nt: TGTGCCAGTAGTATTTTGACAGGACCCGTCCCCCAGCATTTT
d_call: NA; clone_size: many; j_call: TRBJ1-1; v_call: TRBV29-1; cdr3_aa: CSARDGPTEAFF; cdr3_nt: TGCAGCGCCAGGGACGGGCCAACTGAAGCTTTCTTT
d_call: TRBD1; clone_size: NA; j_call: TRBJ1-5; v_call: TRBV24-1; cdr3_aa: CASSYGQGNTQPQHF; cdr3_nt: TGTGCCAGCAGTTACGGACAGGGGAATACTCAGCCCCAGCATTTT
d_call: NA; clone_size: many; j_call: TRBJ2-7; v_call: TRBV29-1; cdr3_aa: CSALRGTESYEQYF; cdr3_nt: TGCAGCGCCCTACGAGGGACCGAATCCTACGAGCAGTACTTC
d_call: NA; clone_size: NA; j_call: TRBJ2-2; v_call: TRBV6-1; cdr3_aa: CASSEAGDTGELFF; cdr3_nt: TGTGCCAGCAGTGAAGCCGGGGACACCGGGGAGCTGTTTTTT
d_call: TRBD1; clone_size: many; j_call: TRBJ1-6; v_call: TRBV19; cdr3_aa: CASSTRTGDMGSPLHF; cdr3_nt: TGTGCCAGTAGTACCCGGACAGGGGATATGGGTTCACCCCTCCACTTT
d_call: NA; clone_size: NA; j_call: TRBJ1-4; v_call: TRBV10-3; cdr3_aa: CAISERSEKLFF; cdr3_nt: TGTGCCATCAGTGAGCGGAGCGAAAAACTGTTTTTT
d_call: NA; clone_size: many; j_call: TRBJ1-5; v_call: TRBV2; cdr3_aa: CASTRAEYSNQPQHF; cdr3_nt: TGTGCCAGCACCCGGGCAGAGTATAGCAATCAGCCCCAGCATTTT
d_call: TRBD1; clone_size: NA; j_call: TRBJ2-7; v_call: TRBV2; cdr3_aa: CAGSQGGTGSYEQYF; cdr3_nt: TGTGCCGGCAGCCAAGGCGGGACAGGGTCCTACGAGCAGTACTTC
d_call: NA; clone_size: NA; j_call: TRBJ2-5; v_call: TRBV20-1; cdr3_aa: CSATSEGPQETQYF; cdr3_nt: TGCAGTGCTACTAGCGAGGGGCCCCAAGAGACCCAGTACTTC
d_call: TRBD1; clone_size: NA; j_call: TRBJ2-6; v_call: TRBV25-1; cdr3_aa: CASSVEGTGNGANVLTF; cdr3_nt: TGTGCCAGCAGCGTTGAAGGGACAGGGAATGGGGCCAACGTCCTGACTTTC
d_call: NA; clone_size: many; j_call: TRBJ1-3; v_call: TRBV2; cdr3_aa: CASREQGAGGNTIYF; cdr3_nt: TGTGCCAGCAGAGAACAGGGCGCTGGTGGAAACACCATATATTTT
d_call: TRBD1; clone_size: many; j_call: TRBJ2-5; v_call: TRBV5-6; cdr3_aa: CASSLLLQGGRETQYF; cdr3_nt: TGTGCCAGCAGCTTGCTGTTACAGGGGGGCCGAGAGACCCAGTACTTC
d_call: TRBD1; clone_size: few; j_call: TRBJ2-7; v_call: TRBV2; cdr3_aa: CASRGQGVFYEQYF; cdr3_nt: TGTGCCAGCAGAGGACAGGGGGTCTTCTACGAGCAGTACTTC
d_call: TRBD1; clone_size: few; j_call: TRBJ1-5; v_call: TRBV19; cdr3_aa: CASSTSDRNQPQHF; cdr3_nt: TGTGCCAGTAGTACCTCGGACAGGAATCAGCCCCAGCATTTT
d_call: NA; clone_size: few; j_call: TRBJ2-5; v_call: TRBV12-3/TRBV12-4; cdr3_aa: CASSLARVGTQYF; cdr3_nt: TGTGCCAGCAGTTTAGCCAGGGTCGGGACCCAGTACTTC
d_call: TRBD1; clone_size: NA; j_call: TRBJ2-7; v_call: TRBV7-9; cdr3_aa: CASSQGRDRGFNEQYF; cdr3_nt: TGCGCCAGCAGCCAAGGTAGGGACAGGGGGTTCAACGAGCAGTACTTC
d_call: TRBD2; clone_size: NA; j_call: TRBJ2-5; v_call: TRBV20-1; cdr3_aa: CSARATSGGIKTQYF; cdr3_nt: TGCAGTGCTAGAGCTACTAGCGGGGGGATTAAGACCCAGTACTTC
d_call: NA; clone_size: many; j_call: TRBJ1-5; v_call: TRBV7-8; cdr3_aa: CASSSVGGRNQPQHF; cdr3_nt: TGTGCCAGCAGCTCAGTTGGGGGACGCAATCAGCCCCAGCATTTT
d_call: NA; clone_size: NA; j_call: TRBJ1-5; v_call: TRBV20-1; cdr3_aa: CSARSQETQHF; cdr3_nt: TGCAGTGCTAGGAGCCAAGAGACCCAGCATTTT
d_call: TRBD1; clone_size: NA; j_call: TRBJ1-6; v_call: TRBV9; cdr3_aa: CASSVDATGALHF; cdr3_nt: TGTGCCAGCAGCGTAGATGCAACAGGGGCCCTCCACTTT
d_call: NA; clone_size: NA; j_call: TRBJ2-7; v_call: TRBV2; cdr3_aa: CASSYEAIAYF; cdr3_nt: TGTGCCAGCAGTTACGAAGCGATCGCGTACTTC
d_call: TRBD1; clone_size: few; j_call: TRBJ2-5; v_call: TRBV20-1; cdr3_aa: CQGATQETQYF; cdr3_nt: TGCCAGGGGGCCACCCAAGAGACCCAGTACTTC
d_call: NA; clone_size: few; j_call: TRBJ2-5; v_call: TRBV12-3/TRBV12-4; cdr3_aa: CASRSPRWETQYF; cdr3_nt: TGTGCCAGCAGGTCACCTAGGTGGGAGACCCAGTACTTC
d_call: NA; clone_size: NA; j_call: TRBJ1-5; v_call: TRBV7-2; cdr3_aa: CASNTQNQPQHF; cdr3_nt: TGTGCCAGCAATACACAAAATCAGCCCCAGCATTTT
d_call: TRBD1; clone_size: many; j_call: TRBJ2-5; v_call: TRBV15; cdr3_aa: CATSRHTGGGETQYF; cdr3_nt: TGTGCCACCAGCAGACACACAGGGGGTGGAGAGACCCAGTACTTC
d_call: NA; clone_size: NA; j_call: TRBJ2-7; v_call: TRBV19; cdr3_aa: CASSTRPSQDEQYF; cdr3_nt: TGTGCCAGTAGTACTCGACCTAGTCAGGACGAGCAGTACTTC
d_call: NA; clone_size: NA; j_call: TRBJ1-2; v_call: TRBV11-2; cdr3_aa: CASSSRTATNYGYTF; cdr3_nt: TGTGCCAGCAGCTCGAGAACAGCGACAAACTATGGCTACACCTTC
d_call: NA; clone_size: many; j_call: TRBJ2-7; v_call: TRBV7-9; cdr3_aa: CASSQSDGYEQYF; cdr3_nt: TGTGCCAGCAGCCAATCTGACGGCTACGAGCAGTACTTC
d_call: NA; clone_size: NA; j_call: TRBJ2-2; v_call: TRBV7-9; cdr3_aa: CASSPTLHPTAGELFF; cdr3_nt: TGTGCCAGCAGCCCCACACTCCACCCAACGGCCGGGGAGCTGTTTTTT
d_call: NA; clone_size: NA; j_call: TRBJ1-3; v_call: TRBV2; cdr3_aa: CASRRTLALGDTIYF; cdr3_nt: TGTGCCAGCAGGCGGACACTGGCTCTTGGGGACACCATATATTTT
d_call: TRBD2; clone_size: NA; j_call: TRBJ2-7; v_call: TRBV20-1; cdr3_aa: CSARAPQLALREQYF; cdr3_nt: TGCAGTGCTAGAGCGCCCCAACTAGCGCTCCGCGAGCAGTACTTC
d_call: NA; clone_size: few; j_call: TRBJ1-6; v_call: TRBV6-6; cdr3_aa: CASSYKDSPLHF; cdr3_nt: TGTGCCAGCAGTTACAAGGATTCACCCCTCCACTTT
d_call: NA; clone_size: NA; j_call: TRBJ1-6; v_call: TRBV10-3; cdr3_aa: CASSLHRDSPLHF; cdr3_nt: TGTGCCAGCAGTCTGCACAGGGATTCACCCCTCCACTTT
d_call: NA; clone_size: few; j_call: TRBJ2-2; v_call: TRBV7-9; cdr3_aa: CASSLIPLNTGELFF; cdr3_nt: TGTGCCAGCAGCTTAATCCCCCTGAACACCGGGGAGCTGTTTTTT
d_call: NA; clone_size: NA; j_call: TRBJ1-5; v_call: TRBV24-1; cdr3_aa: CATSSVGSDQPQHF; cdr3_nt: TGTGCCACCAGCAGCGTGGGCAGTGATCAGCCCCAGCATTTT
d_call: TRBD1; clone_size: once; j_call: TRBJ1-1; v_call: TRBV24-1; cdr3_aa: CATSDLRGQGFPEAFF; cdr3_nt: TGTGCCACCAGTGATTTGCGGGGACAGGGTTTCCCTGAAGCTTTCTTT
d_call: NA; clone_size: NA; j_call: TRBJ2-5; v_call: TRBV11-2; cdr3_aa: CASSLGTGLHETQYF; cdr3_nt: TGTGCCAGCAGCTTAGGAACAGGTCTTCACGAGACCCAGTACTTC
d_call: TRBD1; clone_size: many; j_call: TRBJ1-5; v_call: TRBV10-3; cdr3_aa: CASSEFGQGRHF; cdr3_nt: TGTGCCAGCAGTGAATTTGGACAGGGTCGTCATTTT
d_call: TRBD1; clone_size: NA; j_call: TRBJ2-2; v_call: TRBV19; cdr3_aa: CASSTEDRGHPGELFF; cdr3_nt: TGTGCCAGTAGTACAGAGGACAGGGGGCATCCCGGGGAGCTGTTTTTT
d_call: NA; clone_size: many; j_call: TRBJ2-2; v_call: TRBV10-3; cdr3_aa: CAISERDRAGELFF; cdr3_nt: TGTGCCATCAGTGAGCGGGATAGGGCCGGGGAGCTGTTTTTT
d_call: TRBD1; clone_size: NA; j_call: TRBJ2-5; v_call: TRBV7-9; cdr3_aa: CASGDRANQETQYF; cdr3_nt: TGTGCCAGTGGGGACAGGGCCAACCAAGAGACCCAGTACTTC
d_call: TRBD1; clone_size: NA; j_call: TRBJ2-7; v_call: TRBV7-9; cdr3_aa: CASSFTGTGGLGYVQYF; cdr3_nt: TGTGCCAGCAGCTTCACCGGGACAGGGGGTTTGGGGTACGTGCAGTACTTC
d_call: NA; clone_size: few; j_call: TRBJ1-5; v_call: TRBV2; cdr3_aa: CASSHPTSAGLTPYSNQPQHF; cdr3_nt: TGTGCCAGCAGCCACCCCACCTCGGCAGGTCTAACCCCTTATAGCAATCAGCCCCAGCATTTT
d_call: TRBD1; clone_size: NA; j_call: TRBJ2-5; v_call: TRBV29-1; cdr3_aa: CSVKKGTGEGETQYF; cdr3_nt: TGCAGCGTCAAGAAGGGGACAGGGGAGGGAGAGACCCAGTACTTC
d_call: NA; clone_size: few; j_call: TRBJ2-7; v_call: TRBV20-1; cdr3_aa: CSARLTGLSYEQYF; cdr3_nt: TGCAGTGCTAGACTAACAGGACTCTCCTACGAGCAGTACTTC
d_call: NA; clone_size: NA; j_call: TRBJ1-2; v_call: TRBV7-6; cdr3_aa: CACSPLAPRAGSYGYTF; cdr3_nt: TGTGCCTGCAGCCCGCTTGCACCCAGAGCAGGGAGCTATGGCTACACCTTC
d_call: NA; clone_size: NA; j_call: TRBJ1-5; v_call: TRBV20-1; cdr3_aa: CSARGGQGPNQPQHF; cdr3_nt: TGCAGTGCTAGAGGGGGACAAGGCCCTAATCAGCCCCAGCATTTT
d_call: NA; clone_size: NA; j_call: TRBJ1-3; v_call: TRBV7-3; cdr3_aa: CASSSSTEGNTIYF; cdr3_nt: TGTGCCAGCAGCTCCTCAACTGAGGGGAACACCATATATTTT
d_call: TRBD1; clone_size: NA; j_call: TRBJ2-3; v_call: TRBV20-1; cdr3_aa: CSAGDSLMVDTQYF; cdr3_nt: TGCAGTGCTGGGGACAGTCTTATGGTAGATACGCAGTATTTT
d_call: NA; clone_size: NA; j_call: TRBJ1-5; v_call: TRBV7-9; cdr3_aa: CASSGGDRSESNQPQHF; cdr3_nt: TGTGCCAGCAGCGGGGGGGACCGGAGCGAAAGCAATCAGCCCCAGCATTTT
d_call: TRBD2; clone_size: NA; j_call: TRBJ2-2; v_call: TRBV7-9; cdr3_aa: CASSPTRRLAGDVYGELFF; cdr3_nt: TGTGCCAGCAGCCCGACTCGTCGACTAGCGGGAGATGTTTACGGGGAGCTGTTTTTT
d_call: TRBD1; clone_size: NA; j_call: TRBJ2-7; v_call: TRBV9; cdr3_aa: CASSVYPGGEQYF; cdr3_nt: TGTGCCAGCAGCGTATATCCAGGGGGCGAGCAGTACTTC
d_call: NA; clone_size: NA; j_call: TRBJ2-2; v_call: TRBV25-1; cdr3_aa: CASSASGLGTGELFF; cdr3_nt: TGTGCCAGCAGTGCTAGTGGTCTAGGCACCGGGGAGCTGTTTTTT
d_call: NA; clone_size: few; j_call: TRBJ2-7; v_call: TRBV6-5; cdr3_aa: CASSSGEWTYEQYF; cdr3_nt: TGTGCCAGCAGTTCGGGGGAATGGACCTACGAGCAGTACTTC
d_call: TRBD1; clone_size: NA; j_call: TRBJ2-2; v_call: TRBV25-1; cdr3_aa: CASSDAGTGDTGELFF; cdr3_nt: TGTGCCAGCAGTGATGCCGGGACAGGGGACACCGGGGAGCTGTTTTTT